Reported below is one TCR beta chain. Its antigen remains unidentified. No quality values exist for individual bases; no much larger clone is one base distant. This record comes from a study of blood T cell repertoires in COVID-19 (dated by TCRdb to about 2020). Turning to the overall study: The collaborator samples originated in the United States, Italy and Spain and spanned the acute and convalescent phases of COVID-19. The prospective study material was composed of cDNA or gDNA derived from T cells, B-cell-depleted T cells, or PBMCs. A freely available public database, intended as a resource for researchers studying the immune response to SARS-CoV-2, is where the repertoires were released. A de-identified subject ID, COVID-19 status, age in years and sex were almost always included in the sample metadata. Deeply sampled blood TCRbeta repertoires from subjects exposed to, actively infected with, or recovered from COVID-19 were included in the dataset. Samples were obtained from the ongoing ImmuneRACE study (first 160 participants) and from 1,000 to 1,500 subjects provided by 6 global collaborators. Where available, HLA class I and class II types were taken from metadata supplied by the sample provider and were not determined by assay-based typing.

V and J are trimmed by 3 bases and 3 bases, and the gene matches miss 11 bases of the junction. The CDR3 contains 17 residues, cysteine and phenylalanine counted. Just CDR3 DNA is preserved here, 51 bases in frame from base 1. The investigation overall reported the following: The amount of clinical and demographic metadata varied by source and participant and was provided uncurated.

TCRbeta CDR3 regions were amplified from genomic DNA by means of the immunoSEQ Assay, a bias-controlled multiplex PCR. The source study handled its data this way. The number of nucleated cells in each sample was estimated by amplification of reference gene primers within the assay. To quantify the absolute abundance of each unique TCRbeta CDR3 rearrangement, sequence reads were collapsed and filtered. For each sample, productive Simpson clonality was calculated as the square root of Simpson's diversity index across productive rearrangements. This is the immuneACCESS table as TCRdb keeps it, with only in-frame sequences that have V and J called. A part of the clones is gone; compared with another copy, unresolved V genes explain less than half, and the rest is unexplained. The V and J calls and clone size were taken over from that table, and D and trimming were inferred from the DNA. The sample table lists 25,000 to 35,000 clones, 85% of them with a count of one. The ten largest clonotypes hold more than 20% of the sample.

The collaborating institutions used their own protocols to collect whole blood in K2EDTA tubes. For TCRbeta analysis, collaborators shipped samples as frozen whole blood, isolated PBMCs, or DNA extracted from either of those sample types. This clonotype originated in a human donor in a cohort sampled during active COVID-19. Rearrangement joined TRBV5-3 to TRBJ2-7; 11 nucleotides in the junction match TRBD1. TRBV5-3 is annotated as an ORF whose role is uncertain. The material sequenced was peripheral blood. The CDR3 sequence is CARSSEDRGREGYEQYF. The DNA sequence reads TGTGCCAGAAGCTCCGAGGACAGGGGGCGGGAGGGCTACGAGCAGTACTTC.